Sequencing of this T cell receptor (beta chain) was carried out in a study of identical twins. Study outcomes and limitations: Carriage of fewer insertions was seen in abundant cord blood beta clonotypes, whereas memory repertoires showed none.

Turning to this clonotype: Its antigen is currently unknown.

Germline V lookup: CDR1 SGHTA, CDR2 FQGNSA. Trimming removed 6 bases from V and 4 bases from J, with 15 bases in between. This CDR3 is 14 amino acids long. Via MiXCR, TCRdb re-called the 5' RACE reads, giving one row per CDR3 protein. The sample lists more than 600,000 distinct CDR3 sequences; about 20% were seen once. In addition, the sample was reused for a study of T cells expressing NK-cell markers.

The TCR originated in a woman younger than 30 in good health. This chain connects TRBV7-2 to TRBJ1-1, with a possible D match to TRBD1 (6 bases). Sequencing input: PBMCs. CDR3 nucleotides: TGTGCCAGCAGTCCGAACAGGGAGTCCACTGAAGCTTTCTTT. Translation: CASSPNRESTEAFF.